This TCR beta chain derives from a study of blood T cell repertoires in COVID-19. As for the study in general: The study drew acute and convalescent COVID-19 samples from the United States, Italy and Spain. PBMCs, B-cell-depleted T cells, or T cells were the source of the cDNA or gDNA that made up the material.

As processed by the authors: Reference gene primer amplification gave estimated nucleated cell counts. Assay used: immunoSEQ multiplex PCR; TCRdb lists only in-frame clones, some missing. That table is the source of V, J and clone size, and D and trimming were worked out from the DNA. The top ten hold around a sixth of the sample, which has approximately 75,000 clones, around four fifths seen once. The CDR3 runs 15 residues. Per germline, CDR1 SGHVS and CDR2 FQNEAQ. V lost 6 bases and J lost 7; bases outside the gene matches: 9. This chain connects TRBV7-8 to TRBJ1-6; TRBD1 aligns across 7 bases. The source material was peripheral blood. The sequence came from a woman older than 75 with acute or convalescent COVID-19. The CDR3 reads CASRSTRDRNSPLHF. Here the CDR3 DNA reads TGTGCCAGCAGATCCACTCGGGACAGAAATTCACCCCTCCACTTT.